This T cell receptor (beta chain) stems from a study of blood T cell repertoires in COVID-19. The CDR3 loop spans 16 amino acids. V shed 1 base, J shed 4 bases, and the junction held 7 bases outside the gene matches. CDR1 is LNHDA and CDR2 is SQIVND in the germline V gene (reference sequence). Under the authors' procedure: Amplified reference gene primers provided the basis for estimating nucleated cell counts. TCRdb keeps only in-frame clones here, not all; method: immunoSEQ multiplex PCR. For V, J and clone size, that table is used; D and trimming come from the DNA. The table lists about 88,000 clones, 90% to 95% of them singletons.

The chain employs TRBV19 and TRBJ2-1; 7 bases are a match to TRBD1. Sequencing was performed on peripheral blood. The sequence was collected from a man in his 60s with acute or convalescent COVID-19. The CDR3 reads CASSIVRDSRYNEQFF. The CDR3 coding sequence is TGTGCCAGTAGTATAGTCCGGGACAGCAGATACAATGAGCAGTTCTTC.